Listed here are 10 T cell receptor beta chains from one sample, sequenced in a study of T cell repertoires in cytomegalovirus infection. These receptors have no known antigen. MiXCR, run by TCRdb on the reads, gives a single entry per CDR3 protein. The sample records fewer than 950,000 distinct CDR3 sequences, approximately 32% being singletons. This specimen was cultured CD8+ T cells from PBMCs, taken from culture after CMV antigen stimulation. The receptors here all came from a human donor in good health (CMV status not recorded). Some clones in this sample may be carry-over from other donors' samples.

Ten or more counts support this clonotype. The chain combines TRBV6-1 with TRBJ1-5, with D possibly being TRBD1 (6 bases). V lost 2 bases and J lost 3, with 8 bases in between. Germline-derived CDR1 and CDR2 are MNHNS and SASEGT. The CDR3 totals 14 residues. CDR3 amino acids: CASSERGINQPQHF. In DNA form, the CDR3 reads TGTGCCAGCAGTGAAAGGGGGATCAATCAGCCCCAGCATTTT.

This sequence joins TRBV6-1 and TRBJ2-7; D is undetermined. The V gene's germline CDR1 is MNHNS and CDR2 SASEGT. V dropped 7 bases and J dropped 4 bases, with 11 bases sitting between them. The CDR3 runs 12 residues. This CDR3 reads CASTPAAYEQYF. The CDR3 DNA is TGTGCCAGCACCCCGGCGGCGTACGAGCAGTACTTC.

The chain combines TRBV6-6 with TRBJ2-3; possible D gene TRBD2, 7 bases. The V end lost 2 bases, the J end lost 6 bases, and 12 bases lay between the germline ends. Germline V gives CDR1 MNHNY, CDR2 SVGAGI (reference sequence). This CDR3 region has 14 residues. Here the CDR3 DNA reads TGTGCCAGCAGTTACCGGGGGGCCGTGGATACGCAGTATTTT. Its protein product is CASSYRGAVDTQYF.

The rearrangement joins TRBV7-9 to TRBJ2-1; D gene unclear. Germline CDR1 is SEHNR and CDR2 is FQNEAQ (reference sequence). V was shortened by 5 bases and J by 5 bases, with 13 bases between the two germline ends. This CDR3 comprises 14 residues. CDR3: CASSPPLVDNEQFF. In nucleotides, the CDR3 is TGTGCCAGCAGCCCCCCACTCGTGGACAATGAGCAGTTCTTC.

The CDR3 is CASSSSRARRTGGNTGELFF. CDR3 nucleotides: TGTGCCAGCAGTTCCTCTAGGGCCCGCAGAACTGGCGGAAACACCGGGGAGCTGTTTTTT. J is TRBJ2-2 and V is TRBV12-3 or TRBV12-4; D remains ambiguous. This CDR3 has 20 amino acids. V was pared by 4 bases and J by 2 bases, with 26 bases between.

This CDR3 reads CASSSEWVSGDYEQYF. The CDR3 nucleotides read TGTGCCAGCAGCTCGGAATGGGTTAGCGGGGATTACGAGCAGTACTTC. The chain couples TRBV7-9 to TRBJ2-7, with 8 bases aligning to TRBD2. From germline, CDR1 is SEHNR and CDR2 FQNEAQ (reference sequence). The CDR3 extends over 16 amino acids. With 4 bases clipped from V and 4 bases from J, the junction kept 12 bases outside the gene matches.

The chain links TRBV6-2 or TRBV6-3 to TRBJ1-5, with 7 bases that match TRBD1. Unmatched junction bases numbered 9, after V lost 6 bases and J lost 7 bases. Germline CDR1 reads MNHEY; CDR2 reads SVGEGT. The CDR3 is made up of 14 amino acids. The CDR3 DNA follows: TGTGCCAGCAGCCCTTTAGAAGGGGGCCAGCCCCAGCATTTT. This sequence encodes CASSPLEGGQPQHF.

A word on this clonotype: At one end, the junction sequence differs from germline, possibly due to a read error. The rearrangement joins TRBV12-3 or TRBV12-4 to TRBJ2-5, with D perhaps assigned TRBD1 or TRBD2 (5 bases each). The CDR3 runs to 14 residues. CDR3 protein: CASSLVGPQETQCF. DNA of the CDR3: TGTGCCAGCAGTTTAGTGGGACCCCAAGAGACCCAGTGCTTC.

The chain couples TRBV2 to TRBJ1-1, with D possibly matching TRBD1 (5 bases). CDR3 size: 16 residues. Germline V gives CDR1 SNHLY, CDR2 FYNNEI. The V and J ends lost 6 bases and 2 bases respectively, with 19 bases between them. This chain's CDR3 is CASRTPGEGYNTEAFF. The CDR3 DNA is TGTGCCAGCAGAACCCCGGGGGAAGGGTATAACACTGAAGCTTTCTTT.

Points on this clonotype: It may be a read error: a sequence one base away is much more abundant. This sequence joins TRBV15 and TRBJ2-1, with 8 bases lining up with TRBD2. V dropped 0 bases and J dropped 9; count of bases not matched to a gene: 10. The CDR3 runs to 16 residues. CDR1 is LNHNV, CDR2 YYDKDF, per germline (reference sequence). The CDR3 bases are TGTGCCACCAGCAGAGATCCGGGACTAGGCTCCACTGAGCAGTTCTTC. Translation: CATSRDPGLGSTEQFF.